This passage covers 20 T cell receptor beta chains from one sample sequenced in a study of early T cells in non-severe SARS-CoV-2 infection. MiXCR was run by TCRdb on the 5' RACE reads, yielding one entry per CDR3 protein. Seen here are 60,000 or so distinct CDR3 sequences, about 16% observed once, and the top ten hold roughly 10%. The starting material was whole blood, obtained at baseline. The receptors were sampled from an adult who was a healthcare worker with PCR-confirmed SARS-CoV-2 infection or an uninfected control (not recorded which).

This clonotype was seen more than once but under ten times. The CDR3 is CSARDGGKSYNEQFF. In DNA form, the CDR3 reads TGCAGTGCTAGAGATGGGGGGAAGTCCTACAATGAGCAGTTCTTC. V is TRBV20-1 and J is TRBJ2-1; tentative D call: TRBD2 (6 bases). V was pared by 0 bases and J by 1 base, with 10 bases between. There are 15 residues in the CDR3. The V gene's germline CDR1 is DFQATT and CDR2 SNEGSKA (reference sequence).

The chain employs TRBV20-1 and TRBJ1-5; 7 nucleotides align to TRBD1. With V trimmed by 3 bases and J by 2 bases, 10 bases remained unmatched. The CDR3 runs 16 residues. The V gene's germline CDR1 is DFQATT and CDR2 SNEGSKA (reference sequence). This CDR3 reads CSASPRGGTGNQPQHF. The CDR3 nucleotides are TGCAGTGCTAGCCCGAGGGGAGGGACAGGCAATCAGCCCCAGCATTTT.

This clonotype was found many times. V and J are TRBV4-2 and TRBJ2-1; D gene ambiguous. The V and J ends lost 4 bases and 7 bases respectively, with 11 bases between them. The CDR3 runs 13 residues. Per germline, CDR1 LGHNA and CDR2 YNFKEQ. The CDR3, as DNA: TGTGCCAGCAGCCTACCGCCCGTGAATGAGCAGTTCTTC. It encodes CASSLPPVNEQFF.

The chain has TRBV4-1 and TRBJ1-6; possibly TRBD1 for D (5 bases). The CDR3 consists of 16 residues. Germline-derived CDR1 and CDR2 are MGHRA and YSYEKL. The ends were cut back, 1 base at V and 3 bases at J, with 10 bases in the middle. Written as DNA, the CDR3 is TGCGCCAGCAGCCAAGGGGCGGGGGACTATAATTCACCCCTCCACTTT. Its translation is CASSQGAGDYNSPLHF.

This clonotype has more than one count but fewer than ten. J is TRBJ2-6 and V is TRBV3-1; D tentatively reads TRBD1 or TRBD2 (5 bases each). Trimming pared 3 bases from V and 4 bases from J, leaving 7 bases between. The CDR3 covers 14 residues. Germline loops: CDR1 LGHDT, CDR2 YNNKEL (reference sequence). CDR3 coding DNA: TGTGCCAGCAGCCAGGGGACCGGGGCCAACGTCCTGACTTTC. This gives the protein CASSQGTGANVLTF.

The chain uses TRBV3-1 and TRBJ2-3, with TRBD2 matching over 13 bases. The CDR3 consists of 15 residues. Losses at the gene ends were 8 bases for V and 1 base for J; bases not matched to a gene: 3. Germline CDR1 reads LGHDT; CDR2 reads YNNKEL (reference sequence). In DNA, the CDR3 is TGTGCCAGCTACGGACTAGCGGGAGGCACAGATACGCAGTATTTT. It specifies CASYGLAGGTDTQYF.

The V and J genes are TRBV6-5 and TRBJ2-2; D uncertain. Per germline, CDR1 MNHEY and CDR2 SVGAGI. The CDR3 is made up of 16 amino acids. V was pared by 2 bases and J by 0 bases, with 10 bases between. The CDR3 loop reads CASSYGQFANTGELFF. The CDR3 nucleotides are TGTGCCAGCAGTTACGGGCAGTTCGCGAACACCGGGGAGCTGTTTTTT.

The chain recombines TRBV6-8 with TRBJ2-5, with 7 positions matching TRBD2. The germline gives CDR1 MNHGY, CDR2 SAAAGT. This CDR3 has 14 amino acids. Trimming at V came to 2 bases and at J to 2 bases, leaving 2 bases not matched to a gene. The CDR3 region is CASSYPGRQETQYF. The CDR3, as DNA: TGTGCCAGCAGTTACCCCGGGAGGCAAGAGACCCAGTACTTC.

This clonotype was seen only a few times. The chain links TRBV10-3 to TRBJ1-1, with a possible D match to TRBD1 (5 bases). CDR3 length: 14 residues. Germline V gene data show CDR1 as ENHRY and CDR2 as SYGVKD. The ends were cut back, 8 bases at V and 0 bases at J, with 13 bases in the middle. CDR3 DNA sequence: TGTGCCATCGGGAAGGGGACCTTGAACACTGAAGCTTTCTTT. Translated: CAIGKGTLNTEAFF.

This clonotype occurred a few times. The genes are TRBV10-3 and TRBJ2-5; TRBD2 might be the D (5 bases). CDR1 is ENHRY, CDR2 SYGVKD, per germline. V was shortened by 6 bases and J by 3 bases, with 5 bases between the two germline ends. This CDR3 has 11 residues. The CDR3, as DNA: TGTGCCATCAGGAGGGAAGAGACCCAGTACTTC. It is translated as CAIRREETQYF.

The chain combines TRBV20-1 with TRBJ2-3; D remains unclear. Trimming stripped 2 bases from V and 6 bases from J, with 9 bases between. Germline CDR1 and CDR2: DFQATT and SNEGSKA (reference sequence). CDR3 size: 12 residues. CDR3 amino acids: CSARSLSDTQYF. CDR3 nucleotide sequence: TGCAGTGCTAGATCCCTCTCGGATACGCAGTATTTT.

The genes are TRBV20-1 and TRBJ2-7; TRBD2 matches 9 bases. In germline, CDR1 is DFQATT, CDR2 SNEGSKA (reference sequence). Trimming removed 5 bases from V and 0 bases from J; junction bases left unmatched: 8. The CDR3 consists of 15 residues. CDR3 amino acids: CSAPTIAGVSYEQYF. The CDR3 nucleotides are TGCAGTGCTCCTACAATAGCGGGGGTCTCCTACGAGCAGTACTTC.

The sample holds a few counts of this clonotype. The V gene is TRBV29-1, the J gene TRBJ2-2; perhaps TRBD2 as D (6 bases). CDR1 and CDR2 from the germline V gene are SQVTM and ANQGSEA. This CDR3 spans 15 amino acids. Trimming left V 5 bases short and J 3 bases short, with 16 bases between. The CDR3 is CSVKVPGVDTGELFF. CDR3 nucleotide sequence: TGCAGCGTTAAAGTTCCGGGAGTCGACACCGGGGAGCTGTTTTTT.

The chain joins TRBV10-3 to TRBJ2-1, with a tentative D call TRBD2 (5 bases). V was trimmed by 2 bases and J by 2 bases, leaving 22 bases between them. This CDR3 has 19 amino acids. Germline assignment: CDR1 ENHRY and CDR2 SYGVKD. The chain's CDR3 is CAISEREAVEGHPYNEQFF. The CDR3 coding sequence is TGTGCCATCAGTGAGAGGGAAGCGGTAGAGGGTCACCCCTACAATGAGCAGTTCTTC.

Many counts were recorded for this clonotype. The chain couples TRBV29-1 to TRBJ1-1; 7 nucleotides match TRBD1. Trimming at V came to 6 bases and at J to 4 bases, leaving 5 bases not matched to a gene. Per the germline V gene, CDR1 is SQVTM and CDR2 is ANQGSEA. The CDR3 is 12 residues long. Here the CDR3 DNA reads TGCAGCGTATTTGCAGGGGGCACTGAAGCTTTCTTT. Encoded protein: CSVFAGGTEAFF. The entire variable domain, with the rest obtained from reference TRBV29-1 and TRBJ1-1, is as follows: SAVISQKPSRDICQRGTSLTIQCQVDSQVTMMFWYRQQPGQSLTLIATANQGSEATYESGFVIDKFPISRPNLTFSTLTVSNMSPEDSSIYLCSVFAGGTEAFFGQGTRLTVV.

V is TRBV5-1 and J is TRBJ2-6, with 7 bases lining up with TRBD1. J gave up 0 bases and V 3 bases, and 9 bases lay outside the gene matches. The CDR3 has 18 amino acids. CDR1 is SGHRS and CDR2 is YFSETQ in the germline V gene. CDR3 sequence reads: CASSWTHRGSSGANVLTF. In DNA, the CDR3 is TGCGCCAGCAGCTGGACCCACAGGGGAAGCTCTGGGGCCAACGTCCTGACTTTC.

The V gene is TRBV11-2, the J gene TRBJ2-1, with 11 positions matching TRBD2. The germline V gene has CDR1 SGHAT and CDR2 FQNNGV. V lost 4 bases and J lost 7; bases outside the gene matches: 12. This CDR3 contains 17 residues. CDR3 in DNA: TGTGCCAGCAGCTACGGCGGGGGACTAGCGGCCCAAAATGAGCAGTTCTTC. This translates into CASSYGGGLAAQNEQFF.

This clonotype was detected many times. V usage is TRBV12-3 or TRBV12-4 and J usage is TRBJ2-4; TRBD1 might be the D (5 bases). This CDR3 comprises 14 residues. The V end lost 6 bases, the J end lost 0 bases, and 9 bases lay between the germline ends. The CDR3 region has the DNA TGTGCCAGCAGCCCTAGGGGAGCCAAAAACATTCAGTACTTC. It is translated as CASSPRGAKNIQYF.

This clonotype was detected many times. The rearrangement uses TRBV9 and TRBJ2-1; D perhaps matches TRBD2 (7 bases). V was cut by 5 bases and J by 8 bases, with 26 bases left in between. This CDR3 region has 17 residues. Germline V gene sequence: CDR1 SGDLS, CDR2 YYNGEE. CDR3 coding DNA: TGTGCCAGCAGTCTCACCTTAGGGGGGAGGGCCCGTGATGAGCAGTTCTTC. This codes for CASSLTLGGRARDEQFF.

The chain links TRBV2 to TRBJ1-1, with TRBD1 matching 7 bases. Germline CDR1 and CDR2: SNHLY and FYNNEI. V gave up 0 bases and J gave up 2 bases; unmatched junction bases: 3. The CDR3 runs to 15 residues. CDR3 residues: CASSEARTGNTEAFF. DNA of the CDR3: TGTGCCAGCAGTGAAGCTAGGACAGGCAACACTGAAGCTTTCTTT.